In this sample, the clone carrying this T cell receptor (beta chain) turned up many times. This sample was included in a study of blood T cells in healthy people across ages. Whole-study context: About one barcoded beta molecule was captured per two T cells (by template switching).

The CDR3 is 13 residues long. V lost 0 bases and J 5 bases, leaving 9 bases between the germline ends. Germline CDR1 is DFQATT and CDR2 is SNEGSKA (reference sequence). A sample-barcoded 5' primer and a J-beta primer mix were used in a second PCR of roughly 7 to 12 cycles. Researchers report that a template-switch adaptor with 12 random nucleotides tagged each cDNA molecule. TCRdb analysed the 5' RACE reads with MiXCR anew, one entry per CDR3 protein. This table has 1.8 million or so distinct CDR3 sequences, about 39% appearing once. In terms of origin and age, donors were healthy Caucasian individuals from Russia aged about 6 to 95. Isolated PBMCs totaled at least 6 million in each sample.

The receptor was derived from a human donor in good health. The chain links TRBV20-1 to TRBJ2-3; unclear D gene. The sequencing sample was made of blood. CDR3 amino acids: CSARDQLGDTQYF. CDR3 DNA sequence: TGCAGTGCTAGAGATCAACTGGGAGATACGCAGTATTTT.